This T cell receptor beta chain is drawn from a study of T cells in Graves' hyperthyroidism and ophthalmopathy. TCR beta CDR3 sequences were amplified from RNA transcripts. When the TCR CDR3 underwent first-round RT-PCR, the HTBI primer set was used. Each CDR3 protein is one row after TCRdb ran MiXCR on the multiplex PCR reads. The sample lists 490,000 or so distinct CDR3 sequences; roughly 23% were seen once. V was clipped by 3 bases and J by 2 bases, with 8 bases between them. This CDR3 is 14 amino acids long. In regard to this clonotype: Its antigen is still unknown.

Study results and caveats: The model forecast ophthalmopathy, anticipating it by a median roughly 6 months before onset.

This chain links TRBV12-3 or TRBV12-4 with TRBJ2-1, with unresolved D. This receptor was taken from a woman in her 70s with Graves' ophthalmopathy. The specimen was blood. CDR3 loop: CASSLLGPYNEQFF. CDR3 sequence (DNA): TGTGCCAGCAGTTTGCTAGGGCCCTACAATGAGCAGTTCTTC.